The 24 T cell receptor beta chains listed next were all sequenced from one sample in a study of molecular identifiers for immune sequencing clone quantification. TCRdb processed the PCR reads anew with MiXCR; each CDR3 protein has one entry. The sample has approximately 500,000 distinct CDR3 sequences, around 23% seen once. Sequencing was carried out using naive CD8+ T cells from blood, with Jurkat cell RNA spiked in. The subset here: FACS-sorted CD8+CD4-CCR7+CD45RA+ naive T cells. The receptors come from a human donor in good health. Some libraries in this study had Jurkat cell RNA spiked in.

The chain couples TRBV4-2 to TRBJ1-1; D may be TRBD1 (5 bases). There are 14 residues in the CDR3. CDR1 and CDR2 (germline): LGHNA, YNFKEQ. V was trimmed by 3 bases and J by 5 bases, leaving 13 bases between them. The CDR3 loop is CASSQGVMGTEAFF. The CDR3 DNA follows: TGTGCCAGCAGCCAGGGGGTTATGGGGACTGAAGCTTTCTTT.

This clonotype was observed a handful of times. This CDR3 is CSAWDMSSYEQYF. The CDR3 DNA reads TGCAGTGCTTGGGACATGAGCTCCTACGAGCAGTACTTC. The rearrangement uses TRBV20-1 and TRBJ2-7; maybe TRBD1 (6 bases). V lost 5 bases and J 0 bases, leaving 11 bases between the germline ends. The CDR3 spans 13 residues. Germline loops: CDR1 DFQATT, CDR2 SNEGSKA (reference sequence).

The V and J genes are TRBV4-3 and TRBJ1-6, with D perhaps matching TRBD1 (6 bases). V gave up 0 bases and J gave up 0 bases, with 12 bases separating them. This CDR3 is built from 18 residues. The V gene's germline CDR1 is LGHNA and CDR2 YSLEER. CDR3 in amino acids: CASSQDQGPSSYNSPLHF. The CDR3 nucleotides are TGCGCCAGCAGCCAAGATCAGGGGCCGAGCTCCTATAATTCACCCCTCCACTTT.

About this clonotype: This may be a read error: a much more frequent sequence differs by one nucleotide. The chain is built from TRBV15 and TRBJ2-3; D is ambiguous. CDR3 length: 15 amino acids. Trimming stripped 5 bases from V and 2 bases from J, with 14 bases between. Germline V gene data show CDR1 as LNHNV and CDR2 as YYDKDF (reference sequence). CDR3 DNA: TGTGCCACCAGCGGAGTTCGCGCCTTCACAGATACGCAGTATTTT. Translated, it gives CATSGVRAFTDTQYF. Full variable domain (missing parts from reference TRBV15 and TRBJ2-3): DAMVIQNPRYQVTQFGKPVTLSCSQTLNHNVMYWYQQKSSQAPKLLFHYYDKDFNNEADTPDNFQSRRPNTSFCFLDIRSPGLGDTAMYLCATSGVRAFTDTQYFGPGTRLTVL.

Regarding this clonotype: A read error is possible here, since a much larger clone lies one base away. This rearrangement joins TRBV5-3 to TRBJ2-7; no firm D call. TRBV5-3 is labeled an ORF, and its function is uncertain. V was cut by 10 bases and J by 0 bases, with 5 bases left in between. The CDR3 runs to 10 residues. The CDR3 region is CARPSYEQYF. In nucleotides, the CDR3 is TGTGCCCGCCCCTCCTACGAGCAGTACTTC.

This clonotype occurred many times. This chain's CDR3 is CASSQDYGGGPFFEQYF. CDR3 DNA sequence: TGCGCCAGCAGCCAAGATTACGGCGGGGGGCCTTTCTTCGAGCAGTACTTC. The genes are TRBV4-3 and TRBJ2-7, with 8 bases fitting TRBD2. This CDR3 spans 17 amino acids. In germline, CDR1 is LGHNA, CDR2 YSLEER. The V gene end was trimmed by 0 bases and the J gene end by 6 bases; junction bases not matched to a gene: 13.

This sequence joins TRBV20-1 and TRBJ2-3; maybe TRBD2 (7 bases). The CDR3 contains 15 residues. CDR1 and CDR2 from the germline V gene are DFQATT and SNEGSKA (reference sequence). Trimming removed 2 bases from V and 6 bases from J, with 18 bases in between. For the CDR3, the DNA is TGCAGTGCTAGACCCGGACAGTGGGGGGGGGATACGCAGTATTTT. It yields the protein CSARPGQWGGDTQYF.

Worth noting for this clonotype: One end of the junction varies from germline; a read error may be responsible. This chain joins TRBV11-2 and TRBJ2-7; unclear D gene. CDR3 length equals 12 residues. CDR1 is SGHAT and CDR2 is FQNNGV in the germline V gene. The CDR3 is CARSPRLSAQYF. The CDR3 coding sequence is TGTGCCCGCAGCCCAAGATTGTCCGCGCAGTACTTC.

J is TRBJ2-7 and V is TRBV12-3 or TRBV12-4; D ambiguous. Trimming shortened V by 2 bases and J by 2 bases, and 10 bases separated the two germline ends. The CDR3 covers 14 residues. The CDR3 reads CASSLMGSTYEQYF. CDR3 bases: TGTGCCAGCAGTTTAATGGGCAGTACCTACGAGCAGTACTTC.

V is TRBV20-1 and J is TRBJ2-5, with 12 bases identical to TRBD2. The germline gives CDR1 DFQATT, CDR2 SNEGSKA (reference sequence). This CDR3 region has 15 residues. The CDR3 DNA reads TGCAGCAAGGCCACACTAGCGGGAGGAGGAGAGACCCAGTACTTC. Its protein is CSKATLAGGGETQYF.

Comment on this clonotype: Since a much larger clone is just one base distant, this may be a read error. The CDR3 nucleotides read TGTGCCAACAGTTTACTGGACAGAAGAATCTATGGCTACACCTTC. As protein: CANSLLDRRIYGYTF. The chain joins TRBV28 to TRBJ1-2; a weak D match, TRBD1 (6 bases). This CDR3 is built from 15 residues. Looked up from germline, CDR1 is MDHEN and CDR2 is SYDVKM.

This clonotype has a count of ten or more. V usage is TRBV4-3 and J usage is TRBJ1-3; D possibly corresponds to TRBD1 (6 bases). In germline, CDR1 is LGHNA, CDR2 YSLEER. Trimming took 0 bases from V and 4 from J, leaving 10 bases between them. This CDR3 region has 15 residues. CDR3 coding DNA: TGCGCCAGCAGCCAAGATCCGGGGGCCGGAAACACCATATATTTT. Protein sequence: CASSQDPGAGNTIYF.

This clonotype turned up a few times. The V call is TRBV7-9, the J call TRBJ2-5; unclear D gene. The CDR3 is 13 amino acids. With 0 bases removed from V and 7 bases from J, the gap between germline ends came to 9 bases. The germline V gene encodes CDR1 SEHNR and CDR2 FQNEAQ (reference sequence). CDR3: CASSLALVGTQYF. The CDR3 region has the DNA TGTGCCAGCAGCTTAGCGCTTGTGGGGACCCAGTACTTC.

The gene calls are TRBV12-3 or TRBV12-4 and TRBJ2-6, with 8 bases identical to TRBD1. V lost 6 bases, J lost 1 base, and 2 bases stayed unmatched. This CDR3 spans 15 amino acids. The CDR3 spells CASRDRDSGANVLTF. DNA of the CDR3: TGTGCCAGCAGGGACAGGGATTCTGGGGCCAACGTCCTGACTTTC.

The chain uses TRBV4-3 and TRBJ2-7; D gene ambiguous. The V end was cut by 0 bases, the J end by 5 bases, with 11 bases between. Germline V lookup: CDR1 LGHNA, CDR2 YSLEER. This CDR3 region has 14 residues. The CDR3 region has the DNA TGCGCCAGCAGCCAAGATTCTAGAACCCACGAGCAGTACTTC. Protein: CASSQDSRTHEQYF.

This clonotype was seen ten or more times. The V call is TRBV10-3, the J call TRBJ2-7; D is unresolved. The CDR3 spans 12 residues. From germline, CDR1 is ENHRY and CDR2 SYGVKD. The V gene lost 2 bases and the J gene lost 2 bases, with 4 bases spanning the gap. CDR3 in amino acids: CAISEPPYEQYF. CDR3 DNA sequence: TGTGCCATCAGTGAGCCCCCCTACGAGCAGTACTTC.

This clonotype was seen a few times. The genes are TRBV6-5 and TRBJ2-7, with a weak D call TRBD1 (6 bases). V was shortened by 2 bases and J by 5 bases, with 13 bases between the two germline ends. CDR3 length: 14 amino acids. Germline CDR1 MNHEY, CDR2 SVGAGI. CDR3 protein: CASSYGQGSHEQYF. CDR3 in DNA: TGTGCCAGCAGTTACGGGCAGGGGAGCCACGAGCAGTACTTC.

The chain joins TRBV27 to TRBJ2-5, with a possible D match to TRBD2 (7 bases). Germline V lookup: CDR1 MNHEY, CDR2 SMNVEV (reference sequence). Trimming cost V 0 bases and J 4 bases, with 12 bases left between them. The CDR3 runs to 15 residues. The CDR3 is CASSLSGGLGETQYF. CDR3 sequence (DNA): TGTGCCAGCAGTTTATCGGGGGGGCTCGGAGAGACCCAGTACTTC.

This clonotype was detected a few times. The chain carries TRBV13 and TRBJ2-1; 10 bases fit TRBD1. The CDR3 contains 15 residues. CDR1 is PRHDT, CDR2 FYEKMQ, per germline (reference sequence). V was pared by 4 bases and J by 6 bases, with 6 bases of the junction left unmatched. Written as DNA, the CDR3 is TGTGCCAGCAGCTCGACAGGGGGCGCCGGCAATGAGCAGTTCTTC. Protein product: CASSSTGGAGNEQFF.

At least ten counts were recorded for this clonotype. The chain combines TRBV24-1 with TRBJ2-3, with TRBD1 matching over 7 bases. The CDR3 runs to 16 residues. Germline values: CDR1 KGHDR, CDR2 SFDVKD. The junction had 6 bases not matched to a gene; V was cut back by 4 bases and J by 0 bases. The CDR3 DNA reads as TGTGCCACCAGTGACGCAAGGGACAGTAGCACAGATACGCAGTATTTT. Amino acid sequence: CATSDARDSSTDTQYF.

This clonotype showed up many times. The chain links TRBV29-1 to TRBJ2-7; 7 positions match TRBD2. Per germline, CDR1 SQVTM and CDR2 ANQGSEA. This CDR3 is 12 amino acids long. V dropped 6 bases and J dropped 5; count of bases not matched to a gene: 7. This CDR3 reads CSVETSWDEQYF. For the CDR3, the DNA is TGCAGCGTCGAGACTAGCTGGGACGAGCAGTACTTC.

In DNA form, the CDR3 reads TGTGCCAGTAGTCCCCCGGGACTAGAGTACAATGAGCAGTTCTTC. Its protein product is CASSPPGLEYNEQFF. The chain employs TRBV19 and TRBJ2-1, with 8 bases aligning to TRBD2. The CDR3 has 15 residues. V trimming: 5 bases; J trimming: 4 bases; junction bases outside the gene matches: 7. The V gene's germline CDR1 is LNHDA and CDR2 SQIVND (reference sequence). The full variable domain, its missing parts supplied by reference TRBV19 and TRBJ2-1, is DGGITQSPKYLFRKEGQNVTLSCEQNLNHDAMYWYRQDPGQGLRLIYYSQIVNDFQKGDIAEGYSVSREKKESFPLTVTSAQKNPTAFYLCASSPPGLEYNEQFFGPGTRLTVL.

This chain uses TRBV20-1 with TRBJ2-3; D is undetermined. V lost 5 bases, J lost 0 bases, and 18 bases lay in between. The CDR3 is 16 residues long. Germline loops: CDR1 DFQATT, CDR2 SNEGSKA (reference sequence). The CDR3 protein is CSAGLLAAPSTDTQYF. The CDR3 bases are TGCAGTGCTGGTCTCTTAGCTGCCCCTAGCACAGATACGCAGTATTTT.

V gene TRBV29-1 combines with J gene TRBJ1-2, with D uncertain. The V and J ends lost 0 bases and 3 bases respectively, with 11 bases between them. From germline, CDR1 is SQVTM and CDR2 ANQGSEA. The CDR3 extends over 14 amino acids. CDR3 DNA sequence: TGCAGCGTTGAAGATCCAGAGAGGGACTATGGCTACACCTTC. This sequence encodes CSVEDPERDYGYTF.